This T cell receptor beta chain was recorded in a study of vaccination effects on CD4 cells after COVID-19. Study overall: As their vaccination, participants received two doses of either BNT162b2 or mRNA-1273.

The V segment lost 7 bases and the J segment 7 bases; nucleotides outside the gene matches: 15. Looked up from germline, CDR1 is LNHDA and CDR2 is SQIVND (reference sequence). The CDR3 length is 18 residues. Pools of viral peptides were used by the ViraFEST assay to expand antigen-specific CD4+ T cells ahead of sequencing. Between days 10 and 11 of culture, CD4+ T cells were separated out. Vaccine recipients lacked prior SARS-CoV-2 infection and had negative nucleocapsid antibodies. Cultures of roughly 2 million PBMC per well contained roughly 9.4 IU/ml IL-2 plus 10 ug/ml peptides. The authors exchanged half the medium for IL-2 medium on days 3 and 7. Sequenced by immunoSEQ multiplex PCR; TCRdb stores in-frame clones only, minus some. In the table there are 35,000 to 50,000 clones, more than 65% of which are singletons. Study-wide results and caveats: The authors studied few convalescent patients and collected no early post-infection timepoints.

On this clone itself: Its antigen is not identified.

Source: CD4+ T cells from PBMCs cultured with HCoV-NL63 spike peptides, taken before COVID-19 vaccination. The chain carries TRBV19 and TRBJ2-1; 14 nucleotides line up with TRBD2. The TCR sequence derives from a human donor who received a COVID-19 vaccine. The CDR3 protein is CASKRTSGGSGRLNEQFF. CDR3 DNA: TGTGCCAGTAAAAGGACTAGCGGGGGGTCGGGAAGACTTAATGAGCAGTTCTTC.